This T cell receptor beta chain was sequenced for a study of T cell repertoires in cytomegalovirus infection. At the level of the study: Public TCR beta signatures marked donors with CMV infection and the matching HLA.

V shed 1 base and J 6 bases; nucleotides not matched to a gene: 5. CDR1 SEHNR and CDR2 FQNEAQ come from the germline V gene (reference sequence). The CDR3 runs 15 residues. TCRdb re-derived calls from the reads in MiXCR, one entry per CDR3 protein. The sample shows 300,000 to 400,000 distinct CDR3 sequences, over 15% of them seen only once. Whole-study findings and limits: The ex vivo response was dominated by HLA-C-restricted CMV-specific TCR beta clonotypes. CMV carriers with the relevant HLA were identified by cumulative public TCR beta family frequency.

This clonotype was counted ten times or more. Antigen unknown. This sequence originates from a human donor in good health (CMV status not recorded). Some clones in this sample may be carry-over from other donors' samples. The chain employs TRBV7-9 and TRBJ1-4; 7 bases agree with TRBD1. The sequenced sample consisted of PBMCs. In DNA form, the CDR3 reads TGTGCCAGCAGCTTAGGAGACAGGGACGATGAAAAACTGTTTTTT. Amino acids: CASSLGDRDDEKLFF.